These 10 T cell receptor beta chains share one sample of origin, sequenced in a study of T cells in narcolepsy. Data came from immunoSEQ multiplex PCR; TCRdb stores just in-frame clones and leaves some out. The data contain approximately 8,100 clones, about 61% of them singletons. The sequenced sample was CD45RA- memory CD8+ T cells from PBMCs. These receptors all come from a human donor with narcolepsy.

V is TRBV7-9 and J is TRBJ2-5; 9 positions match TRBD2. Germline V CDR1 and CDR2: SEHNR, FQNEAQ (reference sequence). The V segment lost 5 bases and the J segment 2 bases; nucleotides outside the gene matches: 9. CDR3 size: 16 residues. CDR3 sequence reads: CASSPPVRGGQETQYF. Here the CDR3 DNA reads TGTGCCAGCAGCCCCCCCGTGCGGGGGGGACAAGAGACCCAGTACTTC.

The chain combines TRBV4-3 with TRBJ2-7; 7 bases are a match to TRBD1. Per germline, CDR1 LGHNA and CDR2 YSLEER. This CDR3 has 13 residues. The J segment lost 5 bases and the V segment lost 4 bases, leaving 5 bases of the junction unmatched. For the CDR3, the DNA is TGCGCCAGCAGCCCGACAGGGAAGGACGAGCAGTACTTC. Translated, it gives CASSPTGKDEQYF.

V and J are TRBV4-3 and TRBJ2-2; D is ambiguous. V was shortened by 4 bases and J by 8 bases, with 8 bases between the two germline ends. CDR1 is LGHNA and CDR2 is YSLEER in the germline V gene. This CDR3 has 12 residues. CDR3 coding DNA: TGCGCCAGCAGCCCAGCGCGGGGGGAGCTGTTTTTT. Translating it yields CASSPARGELFF.

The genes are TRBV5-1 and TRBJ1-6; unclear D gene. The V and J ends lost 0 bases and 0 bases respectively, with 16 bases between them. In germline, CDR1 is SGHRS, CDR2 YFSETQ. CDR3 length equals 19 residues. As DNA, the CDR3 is TGCGCCAGCAGCTTGGCGGAGGTGGAGGTTCGCTCCTATAATTCACCCCTCCACTTT. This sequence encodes CASSLAEVEVRSYNSPLHF.

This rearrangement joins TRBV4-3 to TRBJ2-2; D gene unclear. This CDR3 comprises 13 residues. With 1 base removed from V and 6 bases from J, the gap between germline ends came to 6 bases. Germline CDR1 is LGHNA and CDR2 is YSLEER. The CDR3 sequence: CASSQGVSGELFF. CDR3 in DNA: TGCGCCAGCAGCCAAGGAGTTTCCGGGGAGCTGTTTTTT.

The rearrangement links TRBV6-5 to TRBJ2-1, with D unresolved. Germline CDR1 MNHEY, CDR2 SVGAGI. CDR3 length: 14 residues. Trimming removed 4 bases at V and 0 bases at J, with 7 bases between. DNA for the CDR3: TGTGCCAGCAGTTTGATGAGCTCCTACAATGAGCAGTTCTTC. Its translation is CASSLMSSYNEQFF.

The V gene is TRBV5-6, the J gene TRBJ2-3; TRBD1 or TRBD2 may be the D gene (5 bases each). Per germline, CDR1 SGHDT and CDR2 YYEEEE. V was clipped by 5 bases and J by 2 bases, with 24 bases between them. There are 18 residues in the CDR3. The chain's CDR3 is CASSFPQPGTEYTDTQYF. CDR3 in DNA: TGTGCCAGCAGTTTTCCTCAACCCGGGACGGAGTACACAGATACGCAGTATTTT. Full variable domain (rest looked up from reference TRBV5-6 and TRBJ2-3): DAGVTQSPTHLIKTRGQQVTLRCSPKSGHDTVSWYQQALGQGPQFIFQYYEEEERQRGNFPDRFSGHQFPNYSSELNVNALLLGDSALYLCASSFPQPGTEYTDTQYFGPGTRLTVL.

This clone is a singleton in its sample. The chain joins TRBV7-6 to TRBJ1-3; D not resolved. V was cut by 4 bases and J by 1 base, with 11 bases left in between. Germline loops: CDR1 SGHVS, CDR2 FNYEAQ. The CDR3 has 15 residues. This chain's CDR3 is CASSSESMSGNTIYF. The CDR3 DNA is TGTGCCAGCAGCTCAGAAAGCATGTCTGGAAACACCATATATTTT.

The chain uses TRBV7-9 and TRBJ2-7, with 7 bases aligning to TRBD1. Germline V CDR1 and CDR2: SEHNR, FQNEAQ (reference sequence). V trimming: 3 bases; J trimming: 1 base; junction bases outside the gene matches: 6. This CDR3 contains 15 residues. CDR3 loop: CASSFQTGISYEQYF. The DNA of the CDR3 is TGTGCCAGCAGCTTCCAGACAGGGATATCCTACGAGCAGTACTTC.

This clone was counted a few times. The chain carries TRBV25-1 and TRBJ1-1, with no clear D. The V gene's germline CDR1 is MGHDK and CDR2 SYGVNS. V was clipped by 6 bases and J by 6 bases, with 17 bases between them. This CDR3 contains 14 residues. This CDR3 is CASSPRHSGAEAFF. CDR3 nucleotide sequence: TGTGCCAGCAGCCCGCGCCACTCTGGGGCTGAAGCTTTCTTT.